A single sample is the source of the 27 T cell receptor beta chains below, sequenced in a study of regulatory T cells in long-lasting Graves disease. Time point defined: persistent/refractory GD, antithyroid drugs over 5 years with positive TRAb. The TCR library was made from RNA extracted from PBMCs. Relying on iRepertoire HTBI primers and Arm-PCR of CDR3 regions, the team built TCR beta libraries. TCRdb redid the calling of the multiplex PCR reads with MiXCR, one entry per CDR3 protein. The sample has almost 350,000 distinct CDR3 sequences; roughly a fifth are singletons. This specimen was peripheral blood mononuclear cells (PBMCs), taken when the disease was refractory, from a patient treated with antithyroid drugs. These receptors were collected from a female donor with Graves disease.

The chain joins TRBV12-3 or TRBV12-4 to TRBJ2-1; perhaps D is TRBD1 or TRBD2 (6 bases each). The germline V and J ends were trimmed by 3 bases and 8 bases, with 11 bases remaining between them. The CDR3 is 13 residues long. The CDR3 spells CASSLGGGDEQFF. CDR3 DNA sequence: TGTGCCAGCAGTTTGGGGGGCGGCGATGAGCAGTTCTTC.

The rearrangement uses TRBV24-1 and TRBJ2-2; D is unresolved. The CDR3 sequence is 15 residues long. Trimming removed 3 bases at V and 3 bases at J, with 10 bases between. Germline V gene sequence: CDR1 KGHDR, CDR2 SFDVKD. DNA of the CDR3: TGTGCCACCAGTGATACCCGTCTCTACACCGGGGAGCTGTTTTTT. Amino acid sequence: CATSDTRLYTGELFF.

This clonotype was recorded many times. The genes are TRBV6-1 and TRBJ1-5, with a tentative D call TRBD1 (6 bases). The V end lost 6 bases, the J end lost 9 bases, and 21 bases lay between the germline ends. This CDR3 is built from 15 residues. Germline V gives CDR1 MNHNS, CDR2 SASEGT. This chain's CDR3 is CASSRTRDTFGPQHF. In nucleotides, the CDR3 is TGTGCCAGCAGCCGGACCCGGGACACTTTCGGGCCCCAGCATTTT.

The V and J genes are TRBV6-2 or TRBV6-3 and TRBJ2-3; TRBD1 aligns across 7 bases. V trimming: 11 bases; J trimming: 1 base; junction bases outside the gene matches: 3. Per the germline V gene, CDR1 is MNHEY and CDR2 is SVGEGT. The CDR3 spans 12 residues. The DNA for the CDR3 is TGTGCCGTGGGGACAGGCACAGATACGCAGTATTTT. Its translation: CAVGTGTDTQYF.

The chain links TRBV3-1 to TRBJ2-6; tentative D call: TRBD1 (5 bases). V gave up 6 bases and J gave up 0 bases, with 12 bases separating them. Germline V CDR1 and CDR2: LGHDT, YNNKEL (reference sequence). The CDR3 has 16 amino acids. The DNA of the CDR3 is TGTGCCAGCAGGCCTACAGGATCCTCTGGGGCCAACGTCCTGACTTTC. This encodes CASRPTGSSGANVLTF.

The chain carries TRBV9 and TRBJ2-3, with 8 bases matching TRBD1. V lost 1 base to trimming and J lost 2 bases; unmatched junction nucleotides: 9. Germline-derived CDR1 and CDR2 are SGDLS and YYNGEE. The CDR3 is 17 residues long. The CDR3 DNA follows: TGTGCCAGCAGCGTAAGGACAGGGCCGGGGCACACAGATACGCAGTATTTT. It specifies CASSVRTGPGHTDTQYF.

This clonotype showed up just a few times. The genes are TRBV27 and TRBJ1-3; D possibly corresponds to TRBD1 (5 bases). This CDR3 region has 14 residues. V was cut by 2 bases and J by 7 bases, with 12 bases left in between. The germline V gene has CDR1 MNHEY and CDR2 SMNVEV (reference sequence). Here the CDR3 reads CASSLTGAWNTIYF. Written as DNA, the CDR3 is TGTGCCAGCAGTTTAACCGGGGCGTGGAACACCATATATTTT.

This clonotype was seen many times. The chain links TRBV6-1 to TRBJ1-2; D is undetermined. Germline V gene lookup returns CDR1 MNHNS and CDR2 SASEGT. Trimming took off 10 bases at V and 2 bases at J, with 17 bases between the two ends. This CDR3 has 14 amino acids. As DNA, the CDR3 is TGTGCCACCAGCGTTGGTGGGGTCAACTATGGCTACACCTTC. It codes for CATSVGGVNYGYTF.

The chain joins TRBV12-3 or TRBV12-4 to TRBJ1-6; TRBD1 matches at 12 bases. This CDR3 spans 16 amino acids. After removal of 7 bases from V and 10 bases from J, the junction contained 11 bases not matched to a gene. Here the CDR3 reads CASTISGTGGGSPLHF. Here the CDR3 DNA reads TGTGCCAGCACCATATCCGGGACAGGGGGCGGATCACCCCTCCACTTT.

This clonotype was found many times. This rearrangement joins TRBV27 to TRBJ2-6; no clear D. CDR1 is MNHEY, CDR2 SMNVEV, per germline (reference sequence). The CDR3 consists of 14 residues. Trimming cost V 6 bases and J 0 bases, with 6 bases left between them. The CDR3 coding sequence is TGTGCCAGCAGCCTTCGCTCTGGGGCCAACGTCCTGACTTTC. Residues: CASSLRSGANVLTF.

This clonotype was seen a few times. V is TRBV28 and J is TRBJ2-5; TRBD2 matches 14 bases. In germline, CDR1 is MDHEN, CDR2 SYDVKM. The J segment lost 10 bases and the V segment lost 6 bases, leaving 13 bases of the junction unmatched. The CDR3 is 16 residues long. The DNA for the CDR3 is TGTGCCAGCAGACCCCCCGGGACTAGCGGGGGCCTGGGCCAGTACTTC. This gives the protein CASRPPGTSGGLGQYF.

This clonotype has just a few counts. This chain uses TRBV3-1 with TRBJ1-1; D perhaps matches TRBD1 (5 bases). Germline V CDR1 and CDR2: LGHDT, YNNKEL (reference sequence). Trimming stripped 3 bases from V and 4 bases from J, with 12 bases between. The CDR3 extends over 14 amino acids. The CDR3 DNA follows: TGTGCCAGCAGCCAGCAGGGAGAAAGCACTGAAGCTTTCTTT. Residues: CASSQQGESTEAFF.

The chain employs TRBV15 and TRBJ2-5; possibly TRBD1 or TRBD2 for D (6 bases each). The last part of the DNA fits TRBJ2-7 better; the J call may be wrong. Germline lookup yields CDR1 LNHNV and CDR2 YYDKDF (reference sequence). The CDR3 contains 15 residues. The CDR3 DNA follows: TGTGCCACCAGCAGATCCCCGGAGGGGGCCTACGAGCAGTACTTC. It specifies CATSRSPEGAYEQYF.

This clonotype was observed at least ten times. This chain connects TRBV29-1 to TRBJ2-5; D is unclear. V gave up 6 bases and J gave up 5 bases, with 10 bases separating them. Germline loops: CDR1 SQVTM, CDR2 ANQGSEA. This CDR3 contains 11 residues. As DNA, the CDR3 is TGCAGCGTGGCCCCCAGGGAGACCCAGTACTTC. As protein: CSVAPRETQYF.

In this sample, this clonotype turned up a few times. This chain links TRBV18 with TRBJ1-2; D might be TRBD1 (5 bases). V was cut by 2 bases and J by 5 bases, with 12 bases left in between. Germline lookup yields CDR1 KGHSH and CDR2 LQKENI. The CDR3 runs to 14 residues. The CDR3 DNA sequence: TGTGCCAGCTCACCAAAGATCCAGGGTTATGGCTACACCTTC. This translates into CASSPKIQGYGYTF.

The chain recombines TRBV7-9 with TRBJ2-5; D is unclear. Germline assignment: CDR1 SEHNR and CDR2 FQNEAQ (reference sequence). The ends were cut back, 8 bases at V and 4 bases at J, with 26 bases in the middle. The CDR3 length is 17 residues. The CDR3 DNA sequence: TGTGCCAGCGATATAAAGAGGTCAGGTGTATGCGGAGAGACCCAGTACTTC. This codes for CASDIKRSGVCGETQYF.

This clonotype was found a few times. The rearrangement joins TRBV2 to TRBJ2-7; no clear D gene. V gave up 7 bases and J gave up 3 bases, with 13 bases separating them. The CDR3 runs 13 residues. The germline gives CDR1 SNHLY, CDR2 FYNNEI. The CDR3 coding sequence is TGTGCCAGCAAAGAACTTCTTGACTACGAGCAGTACTTC. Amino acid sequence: CASKELLDYEQYF.

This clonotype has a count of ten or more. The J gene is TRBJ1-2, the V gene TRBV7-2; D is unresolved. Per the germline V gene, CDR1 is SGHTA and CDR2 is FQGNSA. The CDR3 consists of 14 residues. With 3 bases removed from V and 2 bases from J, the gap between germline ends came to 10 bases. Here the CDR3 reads CASSFQPENYGYTF. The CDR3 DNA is TGTGCCAGCAGCTTCCAACCGGAAAACTATGGCTACACCTTC. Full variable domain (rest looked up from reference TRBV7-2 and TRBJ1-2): GAGVSQSPSNKVTEKGKDVELRCDPISGHTALYWYRQSLGQGLEFLIYFQGNSAPDKSGLPSDRFSAERTGGSVSTLTIQRTQQEDSAVYLCASSFQPENYGYTFGSGTRLTVV.

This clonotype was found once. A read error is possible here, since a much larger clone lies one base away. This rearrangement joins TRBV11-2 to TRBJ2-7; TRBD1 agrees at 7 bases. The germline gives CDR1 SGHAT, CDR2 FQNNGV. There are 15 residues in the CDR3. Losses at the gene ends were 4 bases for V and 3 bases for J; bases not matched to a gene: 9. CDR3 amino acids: CASSSQTGVGYEQYF. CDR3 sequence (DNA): TGTGCCAGCAGCTCCCAAACAGGGGTGGGCTACGAGCAGTACTTC.

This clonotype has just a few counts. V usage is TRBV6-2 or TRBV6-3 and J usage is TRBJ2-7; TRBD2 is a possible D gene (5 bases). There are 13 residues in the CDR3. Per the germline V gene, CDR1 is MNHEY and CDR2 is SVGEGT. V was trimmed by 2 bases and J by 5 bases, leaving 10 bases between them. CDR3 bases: TGTGCCAGCAGTTACACTAGAAACCACGAGCAGTACTTC. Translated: CASSYTRNHEQYF.

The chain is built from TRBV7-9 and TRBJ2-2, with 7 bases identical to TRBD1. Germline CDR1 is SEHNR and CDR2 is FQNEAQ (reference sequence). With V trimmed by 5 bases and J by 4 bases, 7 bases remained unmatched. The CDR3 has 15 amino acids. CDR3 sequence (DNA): TGTGCCAGCAGCCCGACAGGGTACCCCACCGGGGAGCTGTTTTTT. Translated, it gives CASSPTGYPTGELFF.

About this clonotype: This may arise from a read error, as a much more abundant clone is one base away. The CDR3 here is CTSRDGQGAYEQYF. The DNA of the CDR3 is TGTACCAGCAGGGACGGACAGGGGGCGTACGAGCAGTACTTC. This chain uses TRBV28 with TRBJ2-7; TRBD1 agrees at 11 bases. Germline V gene data show CDR1 as MDHEN and CDR2 as SYDVKM. The CDR3 is 14 amino acids.

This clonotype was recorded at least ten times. The CDR3, as DNA: TGTGCCAGCAGCCACCTAAGGGACAGGTCCTACGAGCAGTACTTC. Amino acids: CASSHLRDRSYEQYF. The genes are TRBV11-3 and TRBJ2-7; 8 bases align to TRBD1. In germline, CDR1 is SGHNT, CDR2 YENEEA. J was trimmed by 1 base and V by 5 bases; bases with no gene match: 7. The CDR3 loop spans 15 amino acids.

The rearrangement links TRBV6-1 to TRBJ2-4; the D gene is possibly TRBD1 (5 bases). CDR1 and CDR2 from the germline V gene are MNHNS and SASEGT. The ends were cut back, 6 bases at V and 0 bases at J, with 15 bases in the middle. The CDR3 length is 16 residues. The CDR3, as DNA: TGTGCCAGCAGCCCTAACAGGATAGGAGCCAAAAACATTCAGTACTTC. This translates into CASSPNRIGAKNIQYF.

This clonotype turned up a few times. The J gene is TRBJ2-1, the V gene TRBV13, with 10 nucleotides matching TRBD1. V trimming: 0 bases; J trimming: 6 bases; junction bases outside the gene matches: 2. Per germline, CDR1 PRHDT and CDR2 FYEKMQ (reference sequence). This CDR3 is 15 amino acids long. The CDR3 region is CASSLGDRGPNEQFF. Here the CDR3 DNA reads TGTGCCAGCAGCTTAGGCGACAGGGGGCCCAATGAGCAGTTCTTC.

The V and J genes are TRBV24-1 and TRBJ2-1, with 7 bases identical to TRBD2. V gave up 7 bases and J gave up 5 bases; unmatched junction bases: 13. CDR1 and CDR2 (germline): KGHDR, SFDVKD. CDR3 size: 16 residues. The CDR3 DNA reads TGTGCCACCAGCCCCGACGGGACTACCTTCAACAATGAGCAGTTCTTC. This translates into CATSPDGTTFNNEQFF.

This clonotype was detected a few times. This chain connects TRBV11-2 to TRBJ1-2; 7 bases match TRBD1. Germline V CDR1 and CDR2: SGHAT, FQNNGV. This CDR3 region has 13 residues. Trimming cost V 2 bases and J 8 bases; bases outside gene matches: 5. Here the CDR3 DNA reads TGTGCCAGCAGCTTAAGAGGGGGCGCGGGCTACACCTTC. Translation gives CASSLRGGAGYTF. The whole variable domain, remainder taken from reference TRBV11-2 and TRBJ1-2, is EAGVAQSPRYKIIEKRQSVAFWCNPISGHATLYWYQQILGQGPKLLIQFQNNGVVDDSQLPKDRFSAERLKGVDSTLKIQPAKLEDSAVYLCASSLRGGAGYTFGSGTRLTVV.